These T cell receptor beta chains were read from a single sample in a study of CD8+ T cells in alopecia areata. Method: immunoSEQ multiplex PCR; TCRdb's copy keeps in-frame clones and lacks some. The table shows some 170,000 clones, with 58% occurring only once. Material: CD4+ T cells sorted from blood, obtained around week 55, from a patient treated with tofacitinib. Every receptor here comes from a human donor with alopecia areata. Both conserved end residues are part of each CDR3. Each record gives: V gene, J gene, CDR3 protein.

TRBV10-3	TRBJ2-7	CAISDPPAGGSYEQYF
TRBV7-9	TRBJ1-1	CASSTQTWNTEAFF
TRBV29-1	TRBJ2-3	CSVGRGTGGTDTQYF
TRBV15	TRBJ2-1	CATSRDRLLGTGGNEQFF
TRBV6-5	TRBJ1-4	CASSPSLPYEKLFF
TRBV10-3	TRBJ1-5	CAIMVQGHQPQHF
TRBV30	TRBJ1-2	CAWSLRFGYGYTF
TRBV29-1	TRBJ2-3	CSVEEPRGGTDTQYF
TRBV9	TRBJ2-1	CASSADNEQFF
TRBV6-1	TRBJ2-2	CASRTANTGELFF